The 28 T cell receptor beta chains given below trace back to one sample, sequenced in a study of patients and donors after allogeneic stem cell transplantation. TCRdb reprocessed the RT-PCR reads via MiXCR and lists one record per CDR3 protein. The sample lists about a million distinct CDR3 sequences, about 20% occurring once. Sequenced sample: blood, either unsorted or a sorted T cell fraction (not recorded which). Source of these receptors: a human donor who was either an allogeneic HSCT recipient or a stem cell or donor lymphocyte infusion donor (not recorded which). It is not recorded whose cells these are; they may come from a transplant donor.

V is TRBV5-1 and J is TRBJ2-5; 7 bases align to TRBD1. Germline V CDR1 and CDR2: SGHRS, YFSETQ. V lost 5 bases to trimming and J lost 1 base; unmatched junction nucleotides: 8. This CDR3 is 15 amino acids long. In DNA, the CDR3 is TGCGCCAGCAGTTTTCGACAGGGCTTCCAAGAGACCCAGTACTTC. Translation: CASSFRQGFQETQYF.

This chain uses TRBV12-3 or TRBV12-4 with TRBJ1-2, with 9 bases matching TRBD1. The CDR3 extends over 18 amino acids. V shed 6 bases and J 4 bases; nucleotides not matched to a gene: 18. The CDR3 here is CASSSAPGQGYIGYGYTF. The CDR3 region has the DNA TGTGCCAGCAGCTCGGCCCCGGGACAGGGTTATATCGGCTATGGCTACACCTTC.

The chain couples TRBV20-1 to TRBJ2-4; the D is unclear. The CDR3 sequence is 14 residues long. Per germline, CDR1 DFQATT and CDR2 SNEGSKA (reference sequence). Trimming shortened V by 5 bases and J by 0 bases, and 11 bases separated the two germline ends. DNA of the CDR3: TGCAGTGCTGGCGACATCATAGCCAAAAACATTCAGTACTTC. The encoded protein is CSAGDIIAKNIQYF.

This clonotype occurred a few times. V gene TRBV5-5 combines with J gene TRBJ2-3; D call uncertain. The CDR3 consists of 14 residues. The germline V and J ends were trimmed by 0 bases and 4 bases, with 9 bases remaining between them. CDR1 is SGHKS, CDR2 YYEKEE, per germline (reference sequence). In nucleotides, the CDR3 is TGTGCCAGCAGCTTGGCTTCCGCATCAGATACGCAGTATTTT. As protein: CASSLASASDTQYF.

The rearrangement links TRBV30 to TRBJ1-1, with D possibly being TRBD1 (5 bases). Germline-derived CDR1 and CDR2 are GTSNPN and SVGIG (reference sequence). This CDR3 comprises 14 residues. The V end was cut by 1 base, the J end by 1 base, with 10 bases between. As DNA, the CDR3 is TGTGCCTGGAGTGCGGGACGGAGGAACACTGAAGCTTTCTTT. It codes for CAWSAGRRNTEAFF.

In its sample, this clonotype was seen a few times. The V call is TRBV7-9, the J call TRBJ1-4; unclear D gene. The germline V and J ends were trimmed by 2 bases and 7 bases, with 14 bases remaining between them. The V gene's germline CDR1 is SEHNR and CDR2 FQNEAQ (reference sequence). CDR3 length: 15 residues. In DNA, the CDR3 is TGTGCCAGCAGCTTACTTGGGAAGGGTAGTGAAAAACTGTTTTTT. This translates into CASSLLGKGSEKLFF.

This clonotype was recorded a few times. This sequence joins TRBV7-2 and TRBJ2-7, with D possibly TRBD1 on 6 matching bases. Between the trimmed V and J ends, which lost 1 base and 4 bases, there was a span of 11 bases. This CDR3 contains 14 residues. Per the germline V gene, CDR1 is SGHTA and CDR2 is FQGNSA. CDR3 DNA sequence: TGTGCCAGCAGCTTAGGAGGGACAATTTACGAGCAGTACTTC. This encodes CASSLGGTIYEQYF.

In this sample, this clonotype turned up a few times. The V call is TRBV20-1, the J call TRBJ1-1; 9 bases are a match to TRBD1. In germline, CDR1 is DFQATT, CDR2 SNEGSKA (reference sequence). V gave up 8 bases and J gave up 4 bases; unmatched junction bases: 8. The CDR3 runs to 13 residues. In nucleotides, the CDR3 is TGCAGTCAGGGAGGACAGGGGTCCACTGAAGCTTTCTTT. Protein: CSQGGQGSTEAFF.

This clonotype came up a few times. V usage is TRBV30 and J usage is TRBJ2-7; the D gene is possibly TRBD1 (5 bases). The germline gives CDR1 GTSNPN, CDR2 SVGIG (reference sequence). The CDR3 spans 12 residues. Trimming took 7 bases from V and 7 from J, leaving 17 bases between them. The CDR3 DNA reads as TGTGCCTTCGACAGTTCCTCTAAGGAGCAGTACTTC. Its translation is CAFDSSSKEQYF. Based on the CDR3 plus reference TRBV30 and TRBJ2-7, the full variable domain is SQTIHQWPATLVQPVGSPLSLECTVEGTSNPNLYWYRQAAGRGLQLLFYSVGIGQISSEVPQNLSASRPQDRQFILSSKKLLLSDSGFYLCAFDSSSKEQYFGPGTRLTVT.

The CDR3 nucleotides read TGCGCCAGCAGCTTTCTTGGGACAGATGAAACTGAAGCTTTCTTT. It translates to CASSFLGTDETEAFF. The V and J genes are TRBV5-1 and TRBJ1-1; TRBD1 agrees at 7 bases. Trimming at V came to 2 bases and at J to 5 bases, leaving 9 bases not matched to a gene. There are 15 residues in the CDR3. Germline CDR1 is SGHRS and CDR2 is YFSETQ.

The chain employs TRBV6-1 and TRBJ2-7, with 11 nucleotides matching TRBD2. This CDR3 is 16 amino acids long. CDR1 and CDR2 (germline): MNHNS, SASEGT. V lost 5 bases and J lost 5; bases outside the gene matches: 11. For the CDR3, the DNA is TGTGCCAGCAGTCGCTCCAGGACTAGCGGGTCCCACGAGCAGTACTTC. Protein product: CASSRSRTSGSHEQYF.

CDR3 DNA: TGTGCCAGCAGGGGCCCGGACTACGAGCAGTACTTC. It specifies CASRGPDYEQYF. The V call is TRBV12-3 or TRBV12-4, the J call TRBJ2-7; D gene unclear. V shed 6 bases and J shed 3 bases, with 9 bases lying between them. The length of the CDR3 is 12 residues.

This clonotype has just a few counts. V and J are TRBV20-1 and TRBJ1-5; 7 positions match TRBD1. The CDR3 is made up of 13 amino acids. The germline V gene has CDR1 DFQATT and CDR2 SNEGSKA (reference sequence). Trimming at V came to 3 bases and at J to 5 bases, leaving 4 bases not matched to a gene. CDR3 in DNA: TGCAGTGCTAGGGCCACAGGGGATCAGCCCCAGCATTTT. Amino acid sequence: CSARATGDQPQHF.

Ten or more counts support this clonotype. The V gene is TRBV29-1, the J gene TRBJ2-4, with unresolved D. Per the germline V gene, CDR1 is SQVTM and CDR2 is ANQGSEA. The CDR3 runs to 15 residues. The germline V and J ends were trimmed by 2 bases and 5 bases, with 16 bases remaining between them. The CDR3 bases are TGCAGCGTTGAAAGACGATTCCCCCTCCAAAACATTCAGTACTTC. It codes for CSVERRFPLQNIQYF.

This clonotype was seen a few times. J is TRBJ2-7 and V is TRBV7-8; TRBD2 might be the D (6 bases). Germline CDR1 is SGHVS and CDR2 is FQNEAQ. CDR3 length equals 14 residues. Trimming removed 5 bases at V and 5 bases at J, with 16 bases between. Here the CDR3 reads CASSPGRLTHEQYF. CDR3 DNA sequence: TGTGCCAGCAGCCCAGGGAGGCTTACCCACGAGCAGTACTTC.

The chain is built from TRBV7-2 and TRBJ2-7; possibly TRBD1 for D (5 bases). Trimming shortened V by 5 bases and J by 5 bases, and 13 bases separated the two germline ends. CDR1 and CDR2 from the germline V gene are SGHTA and FQGNSA. CDR3 length equals 13 residues. CDR3 loop: CASSPRQTNEQYF. CDR3 DNA sequence: TGTGCCAGCAGCCCACGACAGACAAACGAGCAGTACTTC.

This clonotype was picked up a small number of times. V gene TRBV5-1 combines with J gene TRBJ2-7; 7 bases map to TRBD1. The CDR3 extends over 13 amino acids. The ends lost 7 bases at V and 3 bases at J; junction bases unmatched: 7. In germline, CDR1 is SGHRS, CDR2 YFSETQ. CDR3 DNA sequence: TGCGCCAGCGGGTCAGGACAGGTCTACGAGCAGTACTTC. Translating gives CASGSGQVYEQYF.

The count of this clonotype is one. This chain joins TRBV6-2 or TRBV6-3 and TRBJ2-3, with 7 bases aligning to TRBD2. V lost 7 bases and J lost 2; bases outside the gene matches: 18. The CDR3 spans 18 residues. The germline V gene encodes CDR1 MNHEY and CDR2 SVGEGT. CDR3 amino acids: CASNYAPTSQLHTDTQYF. As DNA, the CDR3 is TGTGCCAGCAATTATGCCCCGACTAGCCAACTTCACACAGATACGCAGTATTTT.

The CDR3 nucleotides read TGCGCCAGCAGCTTGGTGGGGGTTTACCCTGCAGTAGATACGCAGTATTTT. This encodes CASSLVGVYPAVDTQYF. The chain is built from TRBV5-1 and TRBJ2-3, with D perhaps given as TRBD1 or TRBD2 (5 bases each). CDR3 length equals 17 residues. Per the germline V gene, CDR1 is SGHRS and CDR2 is YFSETQ. V was shortened by 0 bases and J by 5 bases, with 19 bases between the two germline ends.

The chain is built from TRBV11-3 and TRBJ2-2, with no clear D. V gave up 4 bases and J gave up 0 bases, with 6 bases separating them. Germline CDR1 and CDR2: SGHNT and YENEEA. The CDR3 length is 14 residues. The CDR3 region has the DNA TGTGCCAGCAGCTCCCACTCGAACACCGGGGAGCTGTTTTTT. It yields the protein CASSSHSNTGELFF.

The gene calls are TRBV28 and TRBJ1-5; D is possibly TRBD1 (6 bases). V lost 6 bases, J lost 5 bases, and 11 bases lay in between. CDR3 length equals 13 residues. CDR1 MDHEN and CDR2 SYDVKM come from the germline V gene. The CDR3 nucleotides read TGTGCCAGCAGAATTGACAGGTATCAGCCCCAGCATTTT. This sequence encodes CASRIDRYQPQHF.

This chain links TRBV5-1 with TRBJ1-2; tentatively, D is TRBD1 (5 bases). Trimming removed 0 bases at V and 8 bases at J, with 17 bases between. The CDR3 spans 15 residues. CDR1 and CDR2 from the germline V gene are SGHRS and YFSETQ. In DNA, the CDR3 is TGCGCCAGCAGCTTGGTCGCAGGGAAGAGGAAAGGCTACACCTTC. It translates to CASSLVAGKRKGYTF.

This clonotype was seen at least ten times. The rearrangement joins TRBV12-3 or TRBV12-4 to TRBJ2-1; 12 bases line up with TRBD1. The CDR3 extends over 16 amino acids. With V trimmed by 2 bases and J by 6 bases, 5 bases remained unmatched. DNA of the CDR3: TGTGCCAGCAGTTTACGGGACAGGGGGCTAGGCAATGAGCAGTTCTTC. Protein sequence: CASSLRDRGLGNEQFF.

This clonotype was observed a few times. The chain combines TRBV30 with TRBJ1-2; 7 bases map to TRBD1. CDR3 length equals 12 residues. CDR1 is GTSNPN, CDR2 SVGIG, per germline (reference sequence). V trimming: 2 bases; J trimming: 8 bases; junction bases outside the gene matches: 5. The CDR3 sequence: CAWSSTGVGYTF. CDR3 nucleotides: TGTGCCTGGAGTTCCACAGGGGTCGGCTACACCTTC. Full variable domain (remainder filled in from reference TRBV30 and TRBJ1-2): SQTIHQWPATLVQPVGSPLSLECTVEGTSNPNLYWYRQAAGRGLQLLFYSVGIGQISSEVPQNLSASRPQDRQFILSSKKLLLSDSGFYLCAWSSTGVGYTFGSGTRLTVV.

This clonotype occurred a few times. The chain uses TRBV20-1 and TRBJ2-5, with 7 bases identical to TRBD2. CDR1 is DFQATT and CDR2 is SNEGSKA in the germline V gene (reference sequence). The J segment lost 4 bases and the V segment lost 0 bases, leaving 8 bases of the junction unmatched. This CDR3 has 15 residues. The DNA of the CDR3 is TGCAGTGCTAGAGATCTGAGGTCTAGCGGAGAGACCCAGTACTTC. It is translated as CSARDLRSSGETQYF.

This sequence joins TRBV20-1 and TRBJ1-1; maybe TRBD1 (5 bases). This CDR3 is 15 amino acids long. The ends were cut back, 2 bases at V and 2 bases at J, with 15 bases in the middle. Per germline, CDR1 DFQATT and CDR2 SNEGSKA (reference sequence). The CDR3 protein is CSARPHGGVNTEAFF. The CDR3 DNA follows: TGCAGTGCTAGACCACACGGGGGAGTAAACACTGAAGCTTTCTTT.

This clonotype was recorded a few times. The chain employs TRBV5-1 and TRBJ1-1, with TRBD1 matching 8 bases. After removal of 4 bases from V and 1 base from J, the junction contained 6 bases not matched to a gene. The germline gives CDR1 SGHRS, CDR2 YFSETQ. The CDR3 consists of 15 residues. CDR3 residues: CASSRRQGRNTEAFF. In DNA form, the CDR3 reads TGCGCCAGCAGCCGAAGACAGGGGAGGAACACTGAAGCTTTCTTT.

This clonotype was observed a few times. The chain joins TRBV12-3 or TRBV12-4 to TRBJ2-7; the match to TRBD1 covers 9 bases. V was pared by 3 bases and J by 3 bases, with 6 bases of the junction left unmatched. This CDR3 comprises 15 residues. CDR3 in DNA: TGTGCCAGCAGTTTTCCGGGACAGGGAGTCTACGAGCAGTACTTC. It is translated as CASSFPGQGVYEQYF.